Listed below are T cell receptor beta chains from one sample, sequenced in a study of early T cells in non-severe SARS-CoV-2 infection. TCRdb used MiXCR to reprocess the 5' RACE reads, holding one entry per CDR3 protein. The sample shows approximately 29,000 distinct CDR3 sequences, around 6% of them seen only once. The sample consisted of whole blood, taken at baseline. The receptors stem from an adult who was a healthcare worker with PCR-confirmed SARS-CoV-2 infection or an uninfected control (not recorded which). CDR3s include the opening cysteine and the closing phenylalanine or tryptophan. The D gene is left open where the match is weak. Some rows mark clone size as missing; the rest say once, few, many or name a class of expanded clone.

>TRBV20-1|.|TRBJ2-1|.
TGCAGTGCTAGACTAGCGAACGATGAGCAGTTCTTC
CSARLANDEQFF
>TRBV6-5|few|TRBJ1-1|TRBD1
TGTGCCAGCAGTCCCCTAAAGACAGGGAGAGGCACTGAAGCTTTCTTT
CASSPLKTGRGTEAFF
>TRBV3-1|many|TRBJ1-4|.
TGTGCCAGCAGCCCCGGACAGAAAAATGAAAAACTGTTTTTT
CASSPGQKNEKLFF
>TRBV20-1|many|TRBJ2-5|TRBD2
TGCAGTGCTATCTCTTACGAACGGGATAGCGGCCGCGATAGGACTAGCGGGGGTCAGAAGACCCAGTACTTC
CSAISYERDSGRDRTSGGQKTQYF
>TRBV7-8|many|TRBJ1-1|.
TGTGCCAGCAGCCTCACTATGAACACTGAAGCTTTCTTT
CASSLTMNTEAFF
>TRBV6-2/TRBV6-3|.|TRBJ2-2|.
TGTGCCAGCGAGGGAATGGGCGCCGGGGAGCTGTTTTTT
CASEGMGAGELFF
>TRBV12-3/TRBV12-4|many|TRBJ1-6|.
TGTGCCAGCAGTTTAGGGTCAACAAATTCACCCCTCCACTTT
CASSLGSTNSPLHF
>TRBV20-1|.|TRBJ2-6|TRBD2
TGCAGTGCCTTGGGAGGGAACGGGGCCAACGTCCTGACTTTC
CSALGGNGANVLTF
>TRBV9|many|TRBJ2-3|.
TGTGCCAGCAGCGCCACCGGGACATTCCCAGATACGCAGTATTTT
CASSATGTFPDTQYF
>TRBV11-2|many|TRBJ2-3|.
TGTGCCAGCAGCCCCGTAGGCCCCCCAGATACGCAGTATTTT
CASSPVGPPDTQYF
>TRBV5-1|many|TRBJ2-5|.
TGCGCCAGCAGCTGGGGTGGGGTCCCTCAAGAGACCCAGTACTTC
CASSWGGVPQETQYF
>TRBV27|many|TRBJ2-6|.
TGTGCCAGCAGTCCCAGGGGTTCTGGGGCCAACGTCCTGACTTTC
CASSPRGSGANVLTF
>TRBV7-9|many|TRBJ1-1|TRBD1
TGTGCCAGCAGCCCCGGGACAGGAAAAAGCAAGAACACTGAAGCTTTCTTT
CASSPGTGKSKNTEAFF
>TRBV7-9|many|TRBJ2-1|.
TGTGCCAGCAGCCCACCCTTGATGGCGGGCCACTACAATGAGCAGTTCTTC
CASSPPLMAGHYNEQFF
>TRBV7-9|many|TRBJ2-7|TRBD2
TGTGCCAGCAGCTTAGGCGCGGGGGTCCGCCTCTACGAGCAGTACTTC
CASSLGAGVRLYEQYF